This entry lists 22 T cell receptor beta chains sequenced from one sample in a study of cytomegalovirus exposure and HLA in healthy donors. The PCR employed 60 Vbeta primers together with 13 Jbeta primers. Method: immunoSEQ multiplex PCR; TCRdb's copy keeps in-frame clones and lacks some. The table lists some 100,000 clones, about 79% of them singletons. Sequencing input: PBMCs. The receptors were sampled from a woman aged 18-29 years in good health and CMV-seronegative.

The chain employs TRBV16 and TRBJ1-1; D gene ambiguous. The germline V gene has CDR1 KGHSY and CDR2 FQNENV. With 0 bases removed from V and 0 bases from J, the gap between germline ends came to 8 bases. The CDR3 runs 15 residues. The CDR3 reads CASSQSTELNTEAFF. The CDR3 DNA follows: TGTGCCAGCAGCCAATCTACAGAACTGAACACTGAAGCTTTCTTT. Using reference TRBV16 and TRBJ1-1 for the parts outside the CDR3, the full variable domain is GEEVAQTPKHLVRGEGQKAKLYCAPIKGHSYVFWYQQVLKNEFKFLISFQNENVFDETGMPKERFSAKCLPNSPCSLEIQATKLEDSAVYFCASSQSTELNTEAFFGQGTRLTVV.

This chain joins TRBV5-1 and TRBJ1-6, with 8 positions matching TRBD1. The V and J ends lost 3 bases and 5 bases, in that order; junction bases with no gene match: 7. Germline CDR1 is SGHRS and CDR2 is YFSETQ. The CDR3 length is 16 residues. The CDR3 DNA sequence: TGCGCCAGCAGCTCTCAGGGGGCTACGAATAATTCACCCCTCCACTTT. It specifies CASSSQGATNNSPLHF.

The chain joins TRBV7-3 to TRBJ2-5; D might be TRBD1 (6 bases). The CDR3 is 14 residues long. Between the trimmed V and J ends, which lost 5 bases and 2 bases, there was a span of 12 bases. In germline, CDR1 is SGHTA, CDR2 FQGTGA. CDR3 residues: CASSRSGQQETQYF. CDR3 nucleotide sequence: TGTGCCAGCAGCCGCTCCGGACAGCAAGAGACCCAGTACTTC.

The chain links TRBV11-2 to TRBJ2-7, with D possibly matching TRBD1 (6 bases). V was shortened by 5 bases and J by 0 bases, with 14 bases between the two germline ends. This CDR3 spans 15 amino acids. In germline, CDR1 is SGHAT, CDR2 FQNNGV. The CDR3 bases are TGTGCCAGCAGCAGTAGCCGGGACACCTCCTACGAGCAGTACTTC. This gives the protein CASSSSRDTSYEQYF.

The CDR3 here is CASSWGLAGGGDIQYF. The CDR3 coding sequence is TGCGCCAGCAGCTGGGGACTAGCGGGGGGGGGAGACATTCAGTACTTC. The V call is TRBV5-1, the J call TRBJ2-4; the match to TRBD2 covers 16 bases. This CDR3 is built from 16 residues. Trimming cost V 3 bases and J 8 bases; bases outside gene matches: 5. In germline, CDR1 is SGHRS, CDR2 YFSETQ.

This clone was seen only once. The J gene is TRBJ1-2, the V gene TRBV27; D is possibly TRBD1 (6 bases). Between the trimmed V and J ends, which lost 5 bases and 7 bases, there was a span of 20 bases. Germline CDR1 is MNHEY and CDR2 is SMNVEV (reference sequence). The CDR3 has 15 residues. The CDR3 sequence: CASSPRGGGLVGYTF. The CDR3 nucleotides are TGTGCCAGCAGTCCCCGGGGAGGGGGTCTCGTTGGCTACACCTTC.

As to this clone: Other nucleotide sequences in the sample specify the same CDR3. CDR3 amino acids: CASSQLKRTGGTGELFF. The CDR3 DNA follows: TGCGCCAGCAGTCAATTGAAAAGGACAGGAGGGACCGGGGAGCTGTTTTTT. V and J are TRBV23-1 and TRBJ2-2, with D possibly TRBD1 on 7 matching bases. TRBV23-1 is marked as an open reading frame, function uncertain. The germline V and J ends were trimmed by 1 base and 5 bases, with 17 bases remaining between them. CDR3 size: 17 residues.

The CDR3 protein is CASSLVRGSNQPQHF. Here the CDR3 DNA reads TGTGCCAGCAGTTTAGTCAGGGGGAGCAATCAGCCCCAGCATTTT. This sequence joins TRBV27 and TRBJ1-5; 7 bases align to TRBD1. CDR1 is MNHEY, CDR2 SMNVEV, per germline (reference sequence). The CDR3 has 15 residues. With V trimmed by 2 bases and J by 1 base, 2 bases remained unmatched.

The chain combines TRBV6-5 with TRBJ1-3, with D possibly TRBD1 on 5 matching bases. The CDR3 length is 16 residues. The V and J ends lost 0 bases and 0 bases respectively, with 9 bases between them. In germline, CDR1 is MNHEY, CDR2 SVGAGI. The CDR3, as DNA: TGTGCCAGCAGTTACTCGTCAAGGGGCTCTGGAAACACCATATATTTT. It yields the protein CASSYSSRGSGNTIYF.

This chain links TRBV29-1 with TRBJ1-1; D remains ambiguous. The CDR3 sequence is 11 residues long. Deletions cut 6 bases from V and 1 base from J, with 6 bases between. CDR1 and CDR2 from the germline V gene are SQVTM and ANQGSEA. The CDR3: CSVNRNTEAFF. The CDR3 region has the DNA TGCAGCGTAAACAGGAACACTGAAGCTTTCTTT.

The chain uses TRBV2 and TRBJ1-2, with a possible D match to TRBD1 (5 bases). This CDR3 spans 13 amino acids. The germline V gene has CDR1 SNHLY and CDR2 FYNNEI. V shed 8 bases and J shed 4 bases, with 14 bases lying between them. This chain's CDR3 is CASGTTGSYGYTF. The CDR3 DNA is TGTGCCAGCGGAACTACAGGATCCTATGGCTACACCTTC.

The J gene is TRBJ2-7, the V gene TRBV7-8, with 13 nucleotides matching TRBD2. The CDR3 totals 18 residues. V shed 3 bases and J 2 bases; nucleotides not matched to a gene: 10. Germline CDR1 and CDR2: SGHVS and FQNEAQ. The CDR3, as DNA: TGTGCCAGCAGCTTGCTCCCGGGACTAGCGGGGCCTCCCTACGAGCAGTACTTC. Translated, it gives CASSLLPGLAGPPYEQYF.

CDR3 sequence reads: CASTWGSGGRGTQYF. Written as DNA, the CDR3 is TGTGCCAGCACCTGGGGTAGCGGGGGCCGGGGGACCCAGTACTTC. The chain carries TRBV27 and TRBJ2-5, with 9 bases identical to TRBD2. The CDR3 contains 15 residues. Trimming at V came to 7 bases and at J to 7 bases, leaving 13 bases not matched to a gene. Germline V gives CDR1 MNHEY, CDR2 SMNVEV (reference sequence).

The rearrangement joins TRBV7-9 to TRBJ2-7, with 9 positions matching TRBD1. The CDR3 loop spans 14 amino acids. CDR1 and CDR2 (germline): SEHNR, FQNEAQ (reference sequence). Losses at the gene ends were 4 bases for V and 5 bases for J; bases not matched to a gene: 6. CDR3 DNA: TGTGCCAGCAGCTCCCCCGGGACAGGGAACGAGCAGTACTTC. The encoded protein is CASSSPGTGNEQYF.

The count of this clone is one. V and J are TRBV11-3 and TRBJ2-7, with TRBD1 identical over 8 bases. Unmatched junction bases numbered 5, after V lost 5 bases and J lost 2 bases. Germline V gene lookup returns CDR1 SGHNT and CDR2 YENEEA. The CDR3 spans 14 residues. CDR3 in amino acids: CASSPTGAAYEQYF. In DNA, the CDR3 is TGTGCCAGCAGCCCGACAGGGGCGGCCTACGAGCAGTACTTC. Complete variable domain (other parts from reference TRBV11-3 and TRBJ2-7): EAGVVQSPRYKIIEKKQPVAFWCNPISGHNTLYWYLQNLGQGPELLIRYENEEAVDDSQLPKDRFSAERLKGVDSTLKIQPAELGDSAVYLCASSPTGAAYEQYFGPGTRLTVT.

CDR3 region: CATSRDRNSNQPQHF. Here the CDR3 DNA reads TGTGCCACCAGCAGGGACAGGAATAGCAATCAGCCCCAGCATTTT. This chain links TRBV15 with TRBJ1-5; 7 bases align to TRBD1. Germline V gene sequence: CDR1 LNHNV, CDR2 YYDKDF (reference sequence). V lost 3 bases, J lost 0 bases, and 2 bases stayed unmatched. The CDR3 sequence is 15 residues long.

The chain couples TRBV30 to TRBJ1-6; D is unresolved. Trimming left V 4 bases short and J 14 bases short, with 18 bases between. Germline V CDR1 and CDR2: GTSNPN, SVGIG (reference sequence). The CDR3 has 13 amino acids. DNA of the CDR3: TGTGCCTGGACCCCCACGCTAGCTCATGCCCTCCACTTT. Its translation is CAWTPTLAHALHF.

V usage is TRBV7-9 and J usage is TRBJ1-2; D remains unclear. The CDR3 is 15 residues long. V was trimmed by 0 bases and J by 0 bases, leaving 8 bases between them. CDR1 is SEHNR and CDR2 is FQNEAQ in the germline V gene (reference sequence). CDR3 loop: CASSLAAVANYGYTF. The CDR3 DNA sequence: TGTGCCAGCAGCTTAGCGGCCGTGGCTAACTATGGCTACACCTTC.

V usage is TRBV28 and J usage is TRBJ1-6, with TRBD1 matching over 11 bases. This CDR3 has 14 residues. Losses at the gene ends were 4 bases for V and 7 bases for J; bases not matched to a gene: 0. The V gene's germline CDR1 is MDHEN and CDR2 SYDVKM. The CDR3 bases are TGTGCCAGCAGTTGGACAGGGGGCAATTCACCCCTCCACTTT. Translation gives CASSWTGGNSPLHF. Full variable domain (outside the CDR3, taken from reference TRBV28 and TRBJ1-6): DVKVTQSSRYLVKRTGEKVFLECVQDMDHENMFWYRQDPGLGLRLIYFSYDVKMKEKGDIPEGYSVSREKKERFSLILESASTNQTSMYLCASSWTGGNSPLHFGNGTRLTVT.

The genes are TRBV28 and TRBJ1-6; no definite D call. V dropped 2 bases and J dropped 6 bases, with 8 bases sitting between them. The CDR3 consists of 14 residues. CDR1 is MDHEN, CDR2 SYDVKM, per germline. In nucleotides, the CDR3 is TGTGCCAGCAGTTTAACCCAGGTTAATTCACCCCTCCACTTT. This translates into CASSLTQVNSPLHF. The variable domain in full, completed from reference TRBV28 and TRBJ1-6, reads DVKVTQSSRYLVKRTGEKVFLECVQDMDHENMFWYRQDPGLGLRLIYFSYDVKMKEKGDIPEGYSVSREKKERFSLILESASTNQTSMYLCASSLTQVNSPLHFGNGTRLTVT.

The chain combines TRBV28 with TRBJ2-7; TRBD1 matches 7 bases. The V gene end was trimmed by 8 bases and the J gene end by 4 bases; junction bases not matched to a gene: 11. Germline V gene lookup returns CDR1 MDHEN and CDR2 SYDVKM. CDR3 length: 14 residues. Written as DNA, the CDR3 is TGTGCCAGCCACACTAGGGCGACAGGGTACGAGCAGTACTTC. It encodes CASHTRATGYEQYF.

The chain is built from TRBV5-1 and TRBJ2-7, with D tentatively TRBD1 (6 bases). The length of the CDR3 is 15 residues. V was clipped by 2 bases and J by 3 bases, with 15 bases between them. Germline V CDR1 and CDR2: SGHRS, YFSETQ. CDR3 DNA: TGCGCCAGCAGCTTCGGGCAGGGGCTGGGCTACGAGCAGTACTTC. Amino acids: CASSFGQGLGYEQYF.